The 21 T cell receptor beta chains reported below all come from one sample, sequenced in a study of CD8+ T cells in alopecia areata. As to treatment: oral pan-JAK inhibitor, 5-10 mg twice daily. RNA was extracted and reverse transcribed into cDNA as the sequencing template. The method was immunoSEQ multiplex PCR; TCRdb's version includes in-frame clones alone and lacks a portion of them. The data hold fewer than 350,000 clones, with 58% observed a single time. Material: CD4+ T cells sorted from blood, obtained at week 24, from a patient treated with tofacitinib. The receptors shown here come from a human donor with alopecia areata.

This chain joins TRBV6-5 and TRBJ1-2; possibly TRBD1 for D (5 bases). The V gene's germline CDR1 is MNHEY and CDR2 SVGAGI. The V end was cut by 5 bases, the J end by 2 bases, with 15 bases between. The CDR3 is 15 residues long. The CDR3 sequence: CASSTRQRGNYGYTF. CDR3 sequence (DNA): TGTGCCAGCAGTACCCGACAGAGAGGCAACTATGGCTACACCTTC.

The chain links TRBV5-6 to TRBJ1-6; D call uncertain. CDR3 length: 15 residues. The V gene's germline CDR1 is SGHDT and CDR2 YYEEEE. Trimming pared 2 bases from V and 4 bases from J, leaving 10 bases between. The CDR3 DNA is TGTGCCAGCAGCTTCGGAGTTACTTATAATTCACCCCTCCACTTT. Its translation: CASSFGVTYNSPLHF.

V is TRBV4-2 and J is TRBJ1-2; 7 nucleotides match TRBD1. In germline, CDR1 is LGHNA, CDR2 YNFKEQ. This CDR3 is 15 amino acids long. V was clipped by 0 bases and J by 4 bases; unmatched bases: 5. In nucleotides, the CDR3 is TGTGCCAGCAGCCAAGAACAGGGGACCTTCTATGGCTACACCTTC. It specifies CASSQEQGTFYGYTF.

In its sample, this clone was seen a few times. The gene calls are TRBV28 and TRBJ1-3; the match to TRBD1 covers 8 bases. V was clipped by 1 base and J by 2 bases; unmatched bases: 4. This CDR3 spans 16 amino acids. The germline CDR1 and CDR2 sequences are MDHEN and SYDVKM. This chain's CDR3 is CASSLSPGGPGNTIYF. The CDR3 DNA sequence: TGTGCCAGCAGTTTATCTCCAGGGGGCCCTGGAAACACCATATATTTT.

The chain recombines TRBV5-1 with TRBJ2-1; D remains unclear. Germline assignment: CDR1 SGHRS and CDR2 YFSETQ. This CDR3 has 16 amino acids. Trimming removed 4 bases at V and 0 bases at J, with 14 bases between. The CDR3 spells CASSLSPVSSYNEQFF. The CDR3 nucleotides read TGCGCCAGCAGCCTCTCCCCCGTAAGCTCCTACAATGAGCAGTTCTTC.

V is TRBV28 and J is TRBJ2-2; no clear D. CDR1 is MDHEN, CDR2 SYDVKM, per germline. The CDR3 length is 12 residues. Trimming removed 5 bases at V and 6 bases at J, with 7 bases between. The CDR3 reads CASSRPSGELFF. CDR3 sequence (DNA): TGTGCCAGCAGTCGTCCCTCCGGGGAGCTGTTTTTT.

This clone was recorded a few times. The chain uses TRBV29-1 and TRBJ2-1; 9 nucleotides line up with TRBD2. The CDR3 has 13 residues. The germline V gene has CDR1 SQVTM and CDR2 ANQGSEA. V lost 4 bases and J lost 8; bases outside the gene matches: 6. CDR3 protein: CSVGRRLADEQFF. CDR3 nucleotide sequence: TGCAGCGTTGGAAGGAGACTAGCGGATGAGCAGTTCTTC.

The chain employs TRBV28 and TRBJ1-1; D remains unclear. The length of the CDR3 is 16 residues. CDR1 and CDR2 from the germline V gene are MDHEN and SYDVKM. Trimming cost V 4 bases and J 0 bases, with 15 bases left between them. The CDR3 DNA follows: TGTGCCAGCAGTTCCTCCCCTGGGGTGATGAACACTGAAGCTTTCTTT. Amino acid sequence: CASSSSPGVMNTEAFF.

J is TRBJ1-6 and V is TRBV5-6; a possible D gene is TRBD1 (5 bases). Trimming took off 1 base at V and 10 bases at J, with 12 bases between the two ends. CDR1 SGHDT and CDR2 YYEEEE come from the germline V gene. The CDR3 is 14 amino acids. The CDR3 is CASSLYQGTSPLHF. In DNA, the CDR3 is TGTGCCAGCAGCTTGTACCAGGGTACATCACCCCTCCACTTT.

This clone was observed many times. The chain combines TRBV5-4 with TRBJ1-2; 9 positions agree with TRBD1. The CDR3 contains 12 residues. CDR1 is SGHNT, CDR2 YYREEE, per germline (reference sequence). V was clipped by 9 bases and J by 8 bases; unmatched bases: 8. The CDR3 nucleotides read TGTGCCAACGCCCGGGACAGGGACGGCTACACCTTC. Residues: CANARDRDGYTF.

The chain joins TRBV5-5 to TRBJ1-1; 7 bases line up with TRBD1. The germline CDR1 and CDR2 sequences are SGHKS and YYEKEE (reference sequence). This CDR3 has 16 amino acids. V lost 0 bases, J lost 4 bases, and 9 bases stayed unmatched. The CDR3 loop is CASSLETGIRSTEAFF. The CDR3 DNA follows: TGTGCCAGCAGCTTGGAGACAGGGATCCGCAGCACTGAAGCTTTCTTT.

The chain has TRBV5-4 and TRBJ2-7; either TRBD1 or TRBD2 may supply D (7 bases each). The CDR3 extends over 15 amino acids. Germline CDR1 and CDR2: SGHNT and YYREEE (reference sequence). V dropped 4 bases and J dropped 1 base, with 15 bases sitting between them. The CDR3 coding sequence is TGTGCCAGCAGCCCGGGGGGACAGACATCCTACGAGCAGTACTTC. Protein product: CASSPGGQTSYEQYF.

The chain is built from TRBV5-1 and TRBJ1-2, with no clear D. The CDR3 sequence is 14 residues long. CDR1 is SGHRS and CDR2 is YFSETQ in the germline V gene. V was shortened by 0 bases and J by 0 bases, with 6 bases between the two germline ends. CDR3 DNA sequence: TGCGCCAGCAGCTTGGAGACACCTAACTATGGCTACACCTTC. Translating it yields CASSLETPNYGYTF.

As DNA, the CDR3 is TGTGCCAGCAGCTTAGAGGGGCAGTTCCTCCTCGGCTACACCTTC. It translates to CASSLEGQFLLGYTF. V usage is TRBV11-2 and J usage is TRBJ1-2, with D possibly being TRBD1 (5 bases). The germline gives CDR1 SGHAT, CDR2 FQNNGV. The V and J ends lost 0 bases and 8 bases respectively, with 16 bases between them. The CDR3 contains 15 residues. Combining the CDR3 with reference TRBV11-2 and TRBJ1-2 gives the whole variable domain EAGVAQSPRYKIIEKRQSVAFWCNPISGHATLYWYQQILGQGPKLLIQFQNNGVVDDSQLPKDRFSAERLKGVDSTLKIQPAKLEDSAVYLCASSLEGQFLLGYTFGSGTRLTVV.

The genes are TRBV19 and TRBJ1-6, with TRBD1 matching 7 bases. V was clipped by 6 bases and J by 14 bases; unmatched bases: 10. Germline V CDR1 and CDR2: LNHDA, SQIVND (reference sequence). CDR3 size: 13 residues. This CDR3 reads CASSPTGSKTLHF. The CDR3 region has the DNA TGTGCCAGTAGCCCGACAGGGTCTAAGACCCTCCACTTT.

A word on this clone: A single base separates this from a much larger clone, so it may be a read error. The chain uses TRBV6-1 and TRBJ2-5, with D uncertain. Trimming took off 6 bases at V and 1 base at J, with 3 bases between the two ends. Germline V gene lookup returns CDR1 MNHNS and CDR2 SASEGT. CDR3 length equals 11 residues. The CDR3 here is CASRIQETQYF. CDR3 coding DNA: TGTGCCAGCAGGATCCAAGAGACCCAGTACTTC.

The chain has TRBV25-1 and TRBJ2-3, with D unclear. CDR1 MGHDK and CDR2 SYGVNS come from the germline V gene. The germline V and J ends were trimmed by 3 bases and 6 bases, with 13 bases remaining between them. CDR3 size: 14 residues. The CDR3 DNA reads as TGTGCCAGCAGTGACCCAATAATGGTTGATACGCAGTATTTT. Amino acid sequence: CASSDPIMVDTQYF.

In regard to this clone: Other nucleotide sequences in the sample specify the same CDR3. The genes are TRBV30 and TRBJ2-3; D unresolved. The CDR3 length is 12 residues. V was cut by 0 bases and J by 3 bases, with 4 bases left in between. Germline lookup yields CDR1 GTSNPN and CDR2 SVGIG (reference sequence). The CDR3 DNA is TGTGCCTGGAGTGTGACAACAGATACGCAGTATTTT. Translating it yields CAWSVTTDTQYF.

The chain combines TRBV4-1 with TRBJ1-6; no clear D. Germline V gene lookup returns CDR1 MGHRA and CDR2 YSYEKL. The CDR3 consists of 15 residues. Trimming removed 1 base at V and 6 bases at J, with 10 bases between. The CDR3 loop is CASSQGGGRNSPLHF. CDR3 bases: TGCGCCAGCAGCCAAGGAGGCGGTCGTAATTCACCCCTCCACTTT.

This clone showed up just a few times. V usage is TRBV5-6 and J usage is TRBJ2-4; 9 bases are shared with TRBD1. Losses at the gene ends were 5 bases for V and 9 bases for J; bases not matched to a gene: 12. The CDR3 runs to 15 residues. Per germline, CDR1 SGHDT and CDR2 YYEEEE. Written as DNA, the CDR3 is TGTGCCAGCAGTCCCGCCGGGACAGGGTCAGTCATTCAGTACTTC. This encodes CASSPAGTGSVIQYF.

As to this clone: At one end the junction does not follow the germline gene, possibly because of a read error. J is TRBJ2-7 and V is TRBV28; a possible D gene is TRBD1 (6 bases). In germline, CDR1 is MDHEN, CDR2 SYDVKM. The CDR3 runs 14 residues. The CDR3 loop is CASSPAHSDRSHPF. The CDR3 DNA reads as TGTGCCAGCAGCCCCGCTCACTCCGACAGGTCCCACCCTTTC.